Below, 13 T cell receptor beta chains from the same sample are listed, as sequenced in a study of CD8+CD57+ T cells in acquired aplastic anemia. For sequencing, patients were chosen who had shown expansion of CD8+CD57+ cells by flow cytometry. It was genomic DNA that served as the template for profiling TCR beta VDJ and CDR3. TCRdb re-derived calls from the reads in MiXCR, one entry per CDR3 protein. The sample records just over 200,000 distinct CDR3 sequences, about 62% being singletons. Sequenced: sorted CD4+, CD8+, or CD8+CD57+ T cells (not recorded which) from PBMCs. The receptors shown here come from a human donor with aplastic anemia.

This clonotype was seen a few times. The rearrangement uses TRBV9 and TRBJ2-2; 7 bases align to TRBD2. V trimming: 6 bases; J trimming: 6 bases; junction bases outside the gene matches: 8. CDR1 is SGDLS and CDR2 is YYNGEE in the germline V gene. This CDR3 has 14 residues. The CDR3: CASTPAGVAGELFF. CDR3 sequence (DNA): TGTGCCAGCACTCCTGCGGGGGTGGCCGGGGAGCTGTTTTTT.

The chain carries TRBV20-1 and TRBJ2-7, with D uncertain. CDR3 length: 14 residues. V was trimmed by 6 bases and J by 2 bases, leaving 17 bases between them. The V gene's germline CDR1 is DFQATT and CDR2 SNEGSKA (reference sequence). The CDR3 DNA reads TGCAGTGCCGGACGCTCGAACAGTGCCTACGAGCAGTACTTC. It encodes CSAGRSNSAYEQYF.

This sequence joins TRBV4-2 and TRBJ2-7, with D perhaps TRBD2 (6 bases). Germline V gene lookup returns CDR1 LGHNA and CDR2 YNFKEQ. Trimming took off 2 bases at V and 4 bases at J, with 15 bases between the two ends. The CDR3 has 15 amino acids. The CDR3 here is CASSQLSGEGYEQYF. The CDR3 bases are TGTGCCAGCAGCCAACTTAGCGGAGAGGGATACGAGCAGTACTTC.

The genes are TRBV20-1 and TRBJ1-1, with a tentative D call TRBD1 (6 bases). V was shortened by 5 bases and J by 2 bases, with 15 bases between the two germline ends. This CDR3 is built from 14 residues. The germline gives CDR1 DFQATT, CDR2 SNEGSKA (reference sequence). The CDR3 coding sequence is TGCAGTGCTCCGAGTGACAGGCTTAACACTGAAGCTTTCTTT. Translated, it gives CSAPSDRLNTEAFF.

V and J are TRBV7-3 and TRBJ2-7; TRBD1 matches at 7 bases. Unmatched junction bases numbered 11, after V lost 5 bases and J lost 4 bases. The germline CDR1 and CDR2 sequences are SGHTA and FQGTGA. This CDR3 is built from 15 residues. CDR3 sequence: CASSPGTVGVYEQYF. The CDR3 coding sequence is TGTGCCAGCAGCCCAGGGACAGTTGGGGTGTACGAGCAGTACTTC.

In this sample, this clonotype turned up a few times. This chain joins TRBV25-1 and TRBJ2-7; TRBD1 might be the D (6 bases). CDR3 length equals 13 residues. Germline loops: CDR1 MGHDK, CDR2 SYGVNS. Trimming stripped 8 bases from V and 0 bases from J, with 11 bases between. The CDR3 protein is CASGKDSSYEQYF. CDR3 nucleotide sequence: TGTGCCAGCGGGAAGGACAGCTCCTACGAGCAGTACTTC.

This clonotype was recorded once. The genes are TRBV20-1 and TRBJ2-5, with D uncertain. The DNA matches TRBJ2-7 better at its end, which makes the J call doubtful. The CDR3 runs to 12 residues. Germline V gene data show CDR1 as DFQATT and CDR2 as SNEGSKA (reference sequence). The CDR3 sequence is CSARETNYEQYF. In nucleotides, the CDR3 is TGCAGTGCTAGGGAGACCAATTACGAGCAGTACTTC.

In this sample, this clonotype turned up a few times. The CDR3 here is CASSLVYGSTYEQYF. DNA for the CDR3: TGTGCCAGCAGCTTAGTGTACGGGAGTACTTACGAGCAGTACTTC. V usage is TRBV7-8 and J usage is TRBJ2-7; weak D call: TRBD2 (6 bases). Germline V gene data show CDR1 as SGHVS and CDR2 as FQNEAQ. The germline V and J ends were trimmed by 1 base and 4 bases, with 14 bases remaining between them. This CDR3 spans 15 amino acids. Using reference TRBV7-8 and TRBJ2-7 for the parts outside the CDR3, the full variable domain is GAGVSQSPRYKVAKRGQDVALRCDPISGHVSLFWYQQALGQGPEFLTYFQNEAQLDKSGLPSDRFFAERPEGSVSTLKIQRTQQEDSAVYLCASSLVYGSTYEQYFGPGTRLTVT.

The V gene is TRBV7-2, the J gene TRBJ1-1, with unresolved D. CDR1 is SGHTA and CDR2 is FQGNSA in the germline V gene. The CDR3 consists of 13 residues. V dropped 10 bases and J dropped 0 bases, with 12 bases sitting between them. DNA for the CDR3: TGTGCCACCACTAGGGCACTGAACACTGAAGCTTTCTTT. Its protein product is CATTRALNTEAFF.

The V and J genes are TRBV10-3 and TRBJ2-5; 7 bases fit TRBD1. This CDR3 region has 14 residues. Germline V gives CDR1 ENHRY, CDR2 SYGVKD. V shed 6 bases and J 5 bases; nucleotides not matched to a gene: 9. Here the CDR3 DNA reads TGTGCCATCAGGGACCCAGGCAGGGGGGAGACCCAGTACTTC. Translated: CAIRDPGRGETQYF.

This clonotype was seen a few times. The rearrangement joins TRBV7-6 to TRBJ1-4, with D perhaps TRBD1 (5 bases). The V gene lost 1 base and the J gene lost 2 bases, with 17 bases spanning the gap. The CDR3 length is 18 residues. Looked up from germline, CDR1 is SGHVS and CDR2 is FNYEAQ. The CDR3 region is CASSLVRTWLLTNEKLFF. The CDR3 DNA reads as TGTGCCAGCAGCTTAGTCCGGACATGGTTATTGACTAATGAAAAACTGTTTTTT. Full variable domain (rest looked up from reference TRBV7-6 and TRBJ1-4): GAGVSQSPRYKVTKRGQDVALRCDPISGHVSLYWYRQALGQGPEFLTYFNYEAQQDKSGLPNDRFSAERPEGSISTLTIQRTEQRDSAMYRCASSLVRTWLLTNEKLFFGSGTQLSVL.

CDR3 coding DNA: TGCAGTGCTCAACCCCGGGAGGTTAACTATGGCTACACCTTC. As protein: CSAQPREVNYGYTF. J is TRBJ1-2 and V is TRBV20-1; D is ambiguous. The CDR3 spans 14 residues. Germline V gives CDR1 DFQATT, CDR2 SNEGSKA (reference sequence). V was shortened by 5 bases and J by 1 base, with 14 bases between the two germline ends.

This clonotype has a handful of counts. This chain links TRBV19 with TRBJ2-7; D could derive from TRBD1 or TRBD2 (5 bases each). V was trimmed by 5 bases and J by 7 bases, leaving 9 bases between them. The germline CDR1 and CDR2 sequences are LNHDA and SQIVND (reference sequence). The CDR3 loop spans 11 amino acids. The CDR3 coding sequence is TGTGCCAGTAGTGAGGGGTGGGAGCAGTACTTC. Translating it yields CASSEGWEQYF.